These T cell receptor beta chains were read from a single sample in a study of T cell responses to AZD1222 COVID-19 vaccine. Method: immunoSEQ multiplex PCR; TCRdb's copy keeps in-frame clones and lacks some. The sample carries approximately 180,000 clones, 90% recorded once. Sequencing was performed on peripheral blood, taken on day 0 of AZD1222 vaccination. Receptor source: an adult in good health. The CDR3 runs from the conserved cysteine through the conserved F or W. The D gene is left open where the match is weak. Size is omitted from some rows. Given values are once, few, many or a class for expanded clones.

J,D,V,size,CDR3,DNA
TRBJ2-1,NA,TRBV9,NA,CASSVRPTPGYEQFF,TGTGCCAGCAGCGTACGACCGACACCCGGGTATGAGCAGTTCTTC
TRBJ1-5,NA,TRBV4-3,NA,CASSQDLGGSNQPQHF,TGCGCCAGCAGCCAAGATCTGGGGGGCAGCAATCAGCCCCAGCATTTT
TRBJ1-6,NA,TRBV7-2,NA,CASSLDAGVNYNSPLHF,TGTGCCAGCAGCTTAGATGCAGGGGTGAACTATAATTCACCCCTCCACTTT
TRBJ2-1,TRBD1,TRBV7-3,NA,CASSLGGQGAVHEQFF,TGTGCCAGCAGCCTTGGCGGACAGGGGGCTGTGCATGAGCAGTTCTTC
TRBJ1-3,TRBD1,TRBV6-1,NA,CASSEGQGAPGNTIYF,TGTGCCAGCAGTGAGGGTCAGGGGGCTCCGGGAAACACCATATATTTT
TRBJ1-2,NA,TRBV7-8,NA,CASRLSSGRGYGYTF,TGTGCCAGCAGGCTTAGTTCGGGGAGAGGGTATGGCTACACCTTC
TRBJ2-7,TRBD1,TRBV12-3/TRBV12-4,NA,CASSADRAYEQYF,TGTGCCAGCAGTGCCGACAGGGCCTACGAGCAGTACTTC
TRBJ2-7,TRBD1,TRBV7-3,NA,CASSSLDREDEQYF,TGTGCCAGCAGCTCCTTGGACAGGGAAGACGAGCAGTACTTC
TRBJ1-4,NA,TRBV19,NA,CASTVGRVEEKLFF,TGTGCCAGTACGGTAGGGCGCGTAGAAGAAAAACTGTTTTTT
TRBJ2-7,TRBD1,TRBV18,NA,CASSPGTGIWEQYF,TGTGCCAGCTCTCCAGGGACAGGGATTTGGGAGCAGTACTTC
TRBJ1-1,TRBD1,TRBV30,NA,CAWVYGTGGHTEAFF,TGTGCCTGGGTCTACGGGACAGGGGGTCACACTGAAGCTTTCTTT
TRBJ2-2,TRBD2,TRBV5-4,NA,CASSWGGNTGELFF,TGTGCCAGCAGCTGGGGGGGGAACACCGGGGAGCTGTTTTTT
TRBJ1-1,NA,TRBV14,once,CASSPLGEQGTEAFF,TGTGCCAGCAGCCCTCTAGGGGAGCAGGGTACTGAAGCTTTCTTT
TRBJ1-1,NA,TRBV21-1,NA,CASSKAAGTNTEAFF,TGTGCCAGCAGCAAAGCAGCAGGGACGAACACTGAAGCTTTCTTT
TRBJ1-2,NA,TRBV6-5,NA,CASSYGGARSSGYTF,TGTGCCAGCAGTTACGGAGGGGCAAGATCTTCCGGCTACACCTTC
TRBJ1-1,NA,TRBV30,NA,CAWSVQSNTEAFF,TGTGCCTGGAGTGTACAGTCGAACACTGAAGCTTTCTTT
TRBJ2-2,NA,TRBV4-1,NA,CASSQVGDKTGELFF,TGCGCCAGCAGCCAAGTTGGCGACAAAACCGGGGAGCTGTTTTTT
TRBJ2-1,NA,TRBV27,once,CASSLFRVSDEQFF,TGTGCCAGCAGTTTATTTAGGGTCAGCGATGAGCAGTTCTTC
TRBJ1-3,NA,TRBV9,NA,CASSARTGTTGNTIYF,TGTGCCAGCAGCGCCCGGACCGGGACAACTGGAAACACCATATATTTT
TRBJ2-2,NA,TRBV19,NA,CASSIGGASTGELFF,TGTGCCAGTAGTATAGGGGGCGCCTCCACCGGGGAGCTGTTTTTT
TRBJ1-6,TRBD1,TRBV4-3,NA,CASSQVTGGPLHF,TGCGCCAGCAGCCAAGTAACAGGGGGGCCCCTCCACTTT
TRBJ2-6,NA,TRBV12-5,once,CASGLVGVGANVLTF,TGTGCTAGTGGTTTGGTGGGGGTTGGGGCCAACGTCCTGACTTTC
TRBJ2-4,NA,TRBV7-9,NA,CASSLGGRKNIQYF,TGTGCCAGCAGCTTAGGTGGCAGAAAAAACATTCAGTACTTC
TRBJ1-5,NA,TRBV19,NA,CASSMVQGNQPQHF,TGTGCCAGTAGTATGGTCCAGGGCAATCAGCCCCAGCATTTT
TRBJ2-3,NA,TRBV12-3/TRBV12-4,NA,CASSTSDTQYF,TGTGCCAGCAGCACGTCAGATACGCAGTATTTT
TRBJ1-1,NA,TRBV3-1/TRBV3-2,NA,CASSQDGQGDTEAFF,TGTGCCAGCAGCCAAGATGGGCAGGGCGACACTGAAGCTTTCTTT
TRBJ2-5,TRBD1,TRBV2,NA,CASGPGTGETQYF,TGTGCCAGCGGGCCCGGGACAGGAGAGACCCAGTACTTC
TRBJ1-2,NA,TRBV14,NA,CASSQGSGTLGYTF,TGTGCCAGCAGCCAAGGATCCGGGACACTTGGCTACACCTTC
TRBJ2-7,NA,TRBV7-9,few,CASSLEENEQYF,TGTGCCAGCAGCTTAGAGGAAAACGAGCAGTACTTC
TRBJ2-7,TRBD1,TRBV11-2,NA,CASSLRPGTGINEQYF,TGTGCCAGCAGCCTACGCCCCGGGACAGGGATTAACGAGCAGTACTTC
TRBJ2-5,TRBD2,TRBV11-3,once,CASSLTPLGAGVKETQYF,TGTGCCAGCAGTTTGACCCCCCTTGGAGCGGGGGTCAAAGAGACCCAGTACTTC
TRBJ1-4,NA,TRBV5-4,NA,CASSSQGTNEKLFF,TGTGCCAGCAGCTCCCAGGGAACTAATGAAAAACTGTTTTTT
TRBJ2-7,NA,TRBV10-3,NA,CAISLEQVNEQYF,TGTGCCATCAGTCTAGAACAGGTAAACGAGCAGTACTTC
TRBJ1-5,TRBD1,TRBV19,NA,CASSIDPTYRQGQSTTQNQPQHF,TGTGCCAGTAGTATAGATCCCACCTATCGACAGGGCCAAAGTACTACCCAAAATCAGCCCCAGCATTTT
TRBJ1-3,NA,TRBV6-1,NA,CASSESSGNTIYF,TGTGCCAGCAGTGAGAGCTCTGGAAACACCATATATTTT
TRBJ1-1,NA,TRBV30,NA,CAWSRQRHTEAFF,TGTGCCTGGAGTAGACAGCGCCACACTGAAGCTTTCTTT
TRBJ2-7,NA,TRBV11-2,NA,CASSLAPGDSYEQYF,TGTGCCAGCAGCTTGGCACCAGGGGACTCCTACGAGCAGTACTTC
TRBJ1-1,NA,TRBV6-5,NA,CASSPLQDIFF,TGTGCCAGCAGTCCACTTCAGGACATTTTCTTT
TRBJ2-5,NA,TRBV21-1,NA,CASSLGEGETQYF,TGTGCCAGCTCGCTCGGGGAGGGAGAGACCCAGTACTTC
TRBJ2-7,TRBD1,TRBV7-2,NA,CASSYQGAGGTYEQYF,TGTGCCAGCAGCTACCAAGGGGCAGGGGGCACCTACGAGCAGTACTTC
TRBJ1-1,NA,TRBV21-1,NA,CASSNSPTGKKITEAFF,TGTGCCAGCAGCAACTCCCCCACCGGGAAAAAGATCACTGAAGCTTTCTTT
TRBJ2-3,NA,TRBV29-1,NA,CSVDADTQYF,TGCAGCGTTGACGCAGATACGCAGTATTTT
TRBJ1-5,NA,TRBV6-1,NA,CASSDFPATNQPQHF,TGTGCCAGCAGTGATTTCCCAGCAACGAATCAGCCCCAGCATTTT
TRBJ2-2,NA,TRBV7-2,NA,CASSPRLGGNTGELFF,TGTGCCAGCAGCCCCCGATTGGGAGGGAACACCGGGGAGCTGTTTTTT
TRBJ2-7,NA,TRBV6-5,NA,CASRVSPGYEQYF,TGTGCCAGCAGAGTAAGTCCCGGTTACGAGCAGTACTTC
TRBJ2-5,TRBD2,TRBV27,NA,CASSPSRTSGGVNETQYF,TGTGCCAGCAGCCCCTCCAGGACTAGCGGGGGGGTAAATGAGACCCAGTACTTC
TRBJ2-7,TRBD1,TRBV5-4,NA,CASTNTGVEQYF,TGTGCCAGCACCAACACAGGGGTCGAGCAGTACTTC
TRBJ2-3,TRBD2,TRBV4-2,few,CASQRGLAGEGYTDTQYF,TGTGCCAGCCAGCGTGGACTAGCGGGGGAGGGATACACAGATACGCAGTATTTT
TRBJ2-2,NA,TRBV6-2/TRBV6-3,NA,CASSYDASGPGELFF,TGTGCCAGCAGTTACGACGCGTCAGGGCCCGGGGAGCTGTTTTTT
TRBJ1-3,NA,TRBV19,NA,CASSIVGHLAGNTIYF,TGTGCCAGTAGTATAGTAGGGCACCTGGCTGGAAACACCATATATTTT
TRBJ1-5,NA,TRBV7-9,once,CASSSEGRTNQPQHF,TGTGCCAGCAGCTCCGAGGGACGGACCAATCAGCCCCAGCATTTT
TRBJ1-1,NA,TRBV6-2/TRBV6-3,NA,CASSWGHQRAFF,TGTGCCAGCAGTTGGGGTCACCAACGGGCTTTCTTT
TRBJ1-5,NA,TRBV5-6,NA,CASSPSGGGSMRPQHF,TGTGCCAGCAGCCCTTCCGGCGGGGGCTCTATGCGGCCCCAGCATTTT
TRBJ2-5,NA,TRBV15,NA,CATSRGTEQETQYF,TGTGCCACCAGCAGGGGGACGGAACAAGAGACCCAGTACTTC
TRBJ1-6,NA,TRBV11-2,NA,CASSLRQGLRSPLHF,TGTGCCAGCAGCTTACGCCAGGGGCTCAGGTCACCCCTCCACTTT